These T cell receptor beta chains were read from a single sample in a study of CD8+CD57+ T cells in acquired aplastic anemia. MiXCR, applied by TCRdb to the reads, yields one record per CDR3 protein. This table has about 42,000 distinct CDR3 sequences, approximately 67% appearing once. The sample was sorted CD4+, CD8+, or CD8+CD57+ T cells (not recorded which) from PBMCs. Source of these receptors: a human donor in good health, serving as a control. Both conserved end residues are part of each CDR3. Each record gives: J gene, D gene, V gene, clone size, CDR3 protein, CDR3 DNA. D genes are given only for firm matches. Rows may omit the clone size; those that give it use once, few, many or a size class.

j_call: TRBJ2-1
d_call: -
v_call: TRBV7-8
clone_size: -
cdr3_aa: CASSLGDHNEQFF
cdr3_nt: TGTGCCAGCAGCTTAGGGGACCACAATGAGCAGTTCTTC

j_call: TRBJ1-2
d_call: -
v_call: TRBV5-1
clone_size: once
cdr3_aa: CASSLSASGTGYTF
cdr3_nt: TGCGCCAGCAGCTTGTCGGCCAGTGGGACGGGCTACACCTTC

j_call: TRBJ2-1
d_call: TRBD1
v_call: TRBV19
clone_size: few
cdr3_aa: CASSPRGTDSYNEQFF
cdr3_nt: TGTGCCAGTAGCCCAAGGGGGACAGACTCCTACAATGAGCAGTTCTTC

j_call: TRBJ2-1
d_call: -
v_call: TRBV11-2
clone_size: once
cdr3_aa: CAGSLGGGTYTEQFF
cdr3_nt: TGTGCCGGCAGCTTAGGAGGGGGAACCTACACTGAGCAGTTCTTC

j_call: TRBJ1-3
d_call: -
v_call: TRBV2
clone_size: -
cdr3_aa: CASSDRGENTIYF
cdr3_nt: TGTGCCAGCAGTGACAGGGGTGAAAACACCATATATTTT

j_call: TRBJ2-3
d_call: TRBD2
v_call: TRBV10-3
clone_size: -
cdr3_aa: CAIRGTSSTDTQYF
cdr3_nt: TGTGCCATCAGGGGGACTAGCAGCACAGATACGCAGTATTTT

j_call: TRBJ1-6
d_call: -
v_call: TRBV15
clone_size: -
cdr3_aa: CATSRGLDPASSPLHF
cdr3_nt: TGTGCCACCAGCAGAGGTCTGGACCCGGCAAGCTCACCCCTCCACTTT

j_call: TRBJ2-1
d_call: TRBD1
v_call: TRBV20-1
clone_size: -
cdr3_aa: CSARDTGTGVPNEQFF
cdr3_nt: TGCAGTGCTAGGGACACCGGGACAGGGGTACCTAATGAGCAGTTCTTC

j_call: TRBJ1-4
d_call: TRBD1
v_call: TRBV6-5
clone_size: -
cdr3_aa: CASSYSGTGLEKLFF
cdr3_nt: TGTGCCAGCAGTTACTCGGGGACAGGGCTTGAAAAACTGTTTTTT

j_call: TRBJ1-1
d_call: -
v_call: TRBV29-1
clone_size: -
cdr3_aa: CSVASKADTEAFF
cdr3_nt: TGCAGCGTTGCAAGCAAGGCCGACACTGAGGCTTTCTTT

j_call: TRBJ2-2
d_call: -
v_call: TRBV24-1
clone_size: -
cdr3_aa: CATSDYGGELFF
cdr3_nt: TGTGCCACCAGCGATTACGGCGGGGAGCTGTTTTTT

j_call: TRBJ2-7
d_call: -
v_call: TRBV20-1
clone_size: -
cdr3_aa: CSASWAGEQYF
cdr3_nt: TGCAGTGCTAGTTGGGCGGGAGAGCAGTACTTC

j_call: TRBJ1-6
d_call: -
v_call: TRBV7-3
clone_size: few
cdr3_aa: CASSLDDNSPLHF
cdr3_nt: TGTGCCAGCAGCTTGGATGATAATTCACCCCTCCACTTT

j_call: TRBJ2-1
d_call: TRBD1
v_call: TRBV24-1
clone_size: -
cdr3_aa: CATQKTGNNEQFF
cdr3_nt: TGTGCCACGCAAAAGACAGGGAACAATGAGCAGTTCTTC

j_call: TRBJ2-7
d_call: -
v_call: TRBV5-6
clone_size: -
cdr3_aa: CASSSKTGPYEQYF
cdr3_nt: TGTGCCAGCAGCTCGAAAACAGGGCCCTACGAGCAGTACTTC

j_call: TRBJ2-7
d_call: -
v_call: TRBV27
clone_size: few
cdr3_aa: CASRGRGYEQYF
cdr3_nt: TGTGCCAGCAGGGGAAGGGGGTACGAGCAGTACTTC

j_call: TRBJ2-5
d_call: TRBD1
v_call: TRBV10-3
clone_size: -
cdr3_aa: CASSLGQGSDQYF
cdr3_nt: TGTGCCAGCAGCCTGGGACAGGGGTCCGACCAGTACTTC

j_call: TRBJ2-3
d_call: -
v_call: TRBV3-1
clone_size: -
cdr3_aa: CASSQGPDTQYF
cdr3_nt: TGTGCCAGCAGCCAAGGGCCAGATACGCAGTATTTT

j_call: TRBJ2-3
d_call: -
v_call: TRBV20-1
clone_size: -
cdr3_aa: CSARDRGSDTQYF
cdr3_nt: TGCAGTGCTAGAGATCGGGGGTCCGATACGCAGTATTTT

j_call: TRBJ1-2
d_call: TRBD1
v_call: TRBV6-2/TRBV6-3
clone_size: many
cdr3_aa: CASRETGLYGYTF
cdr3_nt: TGTGCCAGCAGAGAGACAGGGCTATATGGCTACACCTTC

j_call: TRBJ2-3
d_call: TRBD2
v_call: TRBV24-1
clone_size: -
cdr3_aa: CATSDIVPGGASTDTQYF
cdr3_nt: TGTGCCACCAGTGATATTGTGCCGGGAGGAGCTAGCACAGATACGCAGTATTTT

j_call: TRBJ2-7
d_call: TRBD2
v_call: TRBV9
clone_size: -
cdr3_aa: CASSVGSGALYEQYF
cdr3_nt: TGTGCCAGCAGCGTGGGGAGCGGGGCCCTCTACGAGCAGTACTTC

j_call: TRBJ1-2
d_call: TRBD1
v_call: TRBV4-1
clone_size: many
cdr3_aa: CASSQPNRGQGAMGNYGYTF
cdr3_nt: TGCGCCAGCAGCCAGCCTAACCGGGGACAGGGGGCAATGGGTAACTATGGCTACACCTTC

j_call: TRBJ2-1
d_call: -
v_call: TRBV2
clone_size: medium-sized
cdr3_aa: CASRGGTGMDEQFF
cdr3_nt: TGTGCCAGCAGGGGGGGGACAGGTATGGATGAGCAGTTCTTC

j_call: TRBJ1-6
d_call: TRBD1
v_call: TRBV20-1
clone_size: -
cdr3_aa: CSARAGGSPLHF
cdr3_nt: TGCAGTGCTAGGGCAGGGGGTTCACCCCTCCACTTT

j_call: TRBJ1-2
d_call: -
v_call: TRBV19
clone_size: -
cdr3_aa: CASSIDRASPTDPLNYGYTF
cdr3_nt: TGTGCCAGTAGTATAGATCGTGCAAGCCCCACCGATCCACTTAACTATGGCTACACCTTC

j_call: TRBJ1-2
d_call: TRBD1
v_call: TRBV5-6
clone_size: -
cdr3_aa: CASSFSDRGHGYTF
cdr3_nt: TGTGCCAGCAGCTTTTCAGACAGGGGGCATGGCTACACCTTC

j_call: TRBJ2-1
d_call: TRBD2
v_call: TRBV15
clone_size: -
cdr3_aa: CATSRVGLANEQFF
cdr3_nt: TGTGCCACCAGCAGAGTGGGACTAGCCAATGAGCAGTTCTTC

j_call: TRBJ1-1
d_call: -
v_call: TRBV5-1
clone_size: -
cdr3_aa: CASSSERARNTEAFF
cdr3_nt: TGCGCCAGCAGCAGTGAGAGGGCGAGGAATACTGAAGCTTTCTTT

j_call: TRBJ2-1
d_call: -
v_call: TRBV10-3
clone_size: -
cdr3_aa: CAISDLGEVGQFF
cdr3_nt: TGTGCCATCAGTGACCTAGGAGAGGTTGGGCAGTTCTTC

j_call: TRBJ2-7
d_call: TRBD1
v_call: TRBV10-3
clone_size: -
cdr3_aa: CAIRPGTGDSYEQYF
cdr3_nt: TGTGCCATCAGGCCCGGGACAGGGGACTCCTACGAGCAGTACTTC

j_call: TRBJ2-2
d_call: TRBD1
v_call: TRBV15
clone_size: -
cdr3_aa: CATSRGQVDTGELFF
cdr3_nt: TGTGCCACCAGCAGGGGACAGGTGGACACCGGGGAGCTGTTTTTT

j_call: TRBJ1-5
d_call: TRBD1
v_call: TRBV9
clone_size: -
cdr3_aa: CASSAGTGGSSNQPQHF
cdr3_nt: TGTGCCAGCAGCGCAGGGACAGGGGGCTCGAGCAATCAGCCCCAGCATTTT

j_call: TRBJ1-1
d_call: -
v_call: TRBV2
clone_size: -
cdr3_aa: CASRQTIGTEAFF
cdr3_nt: TGTGCCAGCAGACAGACCATAGGGACTGAAGCTTTCTTT

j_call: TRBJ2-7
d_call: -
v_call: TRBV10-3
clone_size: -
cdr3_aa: CAITSEPSSSYEQYF
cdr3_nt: TGTGCCATCACATCCGAGCCTTCGAGCTCCTACGAGCAGTACTTC

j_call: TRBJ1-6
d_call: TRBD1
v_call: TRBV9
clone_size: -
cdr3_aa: CASSTFDRVGNSPLHF
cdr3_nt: TGTGCCAGCAGCACCTTCGACAGGGTGGGGAATTCACCCCTCCACTTT

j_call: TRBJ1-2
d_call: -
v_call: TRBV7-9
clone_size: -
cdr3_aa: CASSLGGNGYTF
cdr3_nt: TGTGCCAGCAGCTTAGGGGGGAATGGCTACACCTTC

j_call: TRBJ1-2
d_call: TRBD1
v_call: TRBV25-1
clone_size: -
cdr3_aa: CASSVTGGYGYTF
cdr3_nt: TGTGCCAGCAGTGTCACAGGGGGGTATGGCTACACCTTC

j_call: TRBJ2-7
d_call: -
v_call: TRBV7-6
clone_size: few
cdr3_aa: CASSFPGATYEQYF
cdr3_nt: TGTGCCAGCAGCTTCCCAGGGGCCACCTACGAGCAGTACTTC

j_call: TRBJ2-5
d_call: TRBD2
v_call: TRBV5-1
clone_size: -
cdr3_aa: CASSLASGLGLKTQYF
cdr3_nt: TGCGCCAGCAGCTTGGCCTCGGGACTAGGTTTAAAGACCCAGTACTTC

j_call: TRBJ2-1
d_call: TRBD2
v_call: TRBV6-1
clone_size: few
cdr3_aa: CASSRTSGGVGEQFF
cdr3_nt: TGTGCCAGCAGTAGGACTAGCGGGGGGGTTGGGGAGCAGTTCTTC

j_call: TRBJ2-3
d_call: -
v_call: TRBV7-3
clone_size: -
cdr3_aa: CASSLNAGPYYEQFF
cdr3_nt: TGTGCCAGCAGCTTAAATGCGGGGCCCTACTATGAGCAGTTTTTT

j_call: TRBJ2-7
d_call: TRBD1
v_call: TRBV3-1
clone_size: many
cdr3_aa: CASSLGGRGEQYF
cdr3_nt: TGTGCCAGCAGCCTAGGGGGCAGAGGCGAGCAGTACTTC

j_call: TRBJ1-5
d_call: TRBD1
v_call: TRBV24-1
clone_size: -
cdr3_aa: CATSRQGLYQPQHF
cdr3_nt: TGTGCCACCAGTAGACAGGGGCTATATCAGCCCCAGCATTTT

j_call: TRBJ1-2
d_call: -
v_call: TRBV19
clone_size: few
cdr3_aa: CASRAGEYPGYGYTF
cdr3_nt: TGTGCCAGTAGGGCTGGAGAGTACCCTGGCTATGGCTACACCTTC

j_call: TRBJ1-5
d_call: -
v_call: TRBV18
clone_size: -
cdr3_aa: CASSPGGPYSNQPQHF
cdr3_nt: TGTGCCAGCTCACCAGGCGGCCCCTATAGCAATCAGCCCCAGCATTTT

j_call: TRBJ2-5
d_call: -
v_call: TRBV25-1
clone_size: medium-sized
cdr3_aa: CASSESSGQETQYF
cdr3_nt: TGTGCCAGCAGTGAATCCAGTGGGCAAGAGACCCAGTACTTC

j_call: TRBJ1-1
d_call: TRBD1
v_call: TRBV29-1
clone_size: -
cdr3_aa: CSVELRLQGAEAFF
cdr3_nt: TGCAGCGTTGAACTGCGCCTCCAGGGGGCTGAAGCTTTCTTT

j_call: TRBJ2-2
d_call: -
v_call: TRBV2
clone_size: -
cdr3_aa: CASSPGETGELFF
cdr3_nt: TGTGCCAGCAGCCCGGGCGAGACCGGGGAGCTGTTTTTT

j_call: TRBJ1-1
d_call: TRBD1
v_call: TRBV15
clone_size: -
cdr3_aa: CATSRGTGNTEAFF
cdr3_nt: TGTGCCACCAGCAGAGGGACAGGGAACACTGAAGCTTTCTTT

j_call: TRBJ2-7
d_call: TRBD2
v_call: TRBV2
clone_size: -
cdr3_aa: CASSEVVLAGGPSYEQYF
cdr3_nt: TGTGCCAGCAGTGAAGTCGTGCTAGCGGGGGGGCCGTCCTACGAGCAGTACTTC

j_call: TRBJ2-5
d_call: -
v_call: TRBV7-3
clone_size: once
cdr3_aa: CASSVAGTQETQYF
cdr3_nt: TGTGCCAGCAGCGTAGCAGGGACCCAAGAGACCCAGTACTTC

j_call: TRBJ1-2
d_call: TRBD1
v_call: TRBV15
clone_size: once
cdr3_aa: CATSTGQGEGYTF
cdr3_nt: TGTGCCACCAGCACTGGACAGGGGGAGGGCTACACCTTC

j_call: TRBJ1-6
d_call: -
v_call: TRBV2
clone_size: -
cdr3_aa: CASSPGDSNNSPLHF
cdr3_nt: TGTGCCAGCAGTCCGGGTGACAGTAATAATTCACCCCTCCACTTT

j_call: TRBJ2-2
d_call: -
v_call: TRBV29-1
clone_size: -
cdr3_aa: CSGSGDTGELFF
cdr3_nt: TGCAGCGGGTCAGGCGACACCGGGGAGCTGTTTTTT